The 18 T cell receptor beta chains below were found in one sample sequenced in a study of cytomegalovirus exposure and HLA in healthy donors. Vbeta (60) and Jbeta (13) primers were used in the PCR. Assay used: immunoSEQ multiplex PCR; TCRdb lists only in-frame clones, some missing. The sample has around 97,000 clones, almost 80% seen once. The sample consisted of PBMCs. The receptors stem from a man between 50 and 59 years old in good health and CMV-seropositive.

This clone was detected only a few times. The chain is built from TRBV4-1 and TRBJ2-7, with 10 positions matching TRBD2. The CDR3 is 18 amino acids. After removal of 0 bases from V and 4 bases from J, the junction contained 12 bases not matched to a gene. Germline values: CDR1 MGHRA, CDR2 YSYEKL. CDR3 bases: TGCGCCAGCAGCCAAGAGCGGGCTAGCGGGAGTGTTCAATACGAGCAGTACTTC. Translation gives CASSQERASGSVQYEQYF.

The chain employs TRBV6-5 and TRBJ1-2; 11 bases agree with TRBD1. With V trimmed by 6 bases and J by 8 bases, 2 bases remained unmatched. Per the germline V gene, CDR1 is MNHEY and CDR2 is SVGAGI. The length of the CDR3 is 12 residues. This CDR3 is CASSGQGAGYTF. As DNA, the CDR3 is TGTGCCAGCAGCGGACAGGGGGCAGGCTACACCTTC.

J is TRBJ1-5 and V is TRBV28; no firm D call. This CDR3 is built from 12 residues. Trimming stripped 6 bases from V and 9 bases from J, with 12 bases between. Germline values: CDR1 MDHEN, CDR2 SYDVKM. The chain's CDR3 is CASRVSPGPQHF. In DNA form, the CDR3 reads TGTGCCAGCAGGGTCAGTCCGGGGCCCCAGCATTTT.

The chain employs TRBV7-3 and TRBJ2-1; D possibly corresponds to TRBD1 (6 bases). The CDR3 spans 13 residues. CDR1 is SGHTA and CDR2 is FQGTGA in the germline V gene. Trimming removed 2 bases at V and 4 bases at J, with 6 bases between. The CDR3 region is CASSLGQYNEQFF. The CDR3 DNA is TGTGCCAGCAGCTTAGGACAGTACAATGAGCAGTTCTTC.

The chain joins TRBV28 to TRBJ2-7, with TRBD2 identical over 9 bases. The CDR3 is made up of 15 amino acids. Looked up from germline, CDR1 is MDHEN and CDR2 is SYDVKM. Germline trimming cut 7 bases from V and 3 bases from J; bases unmatched to any gene: 10. The CDR3 region is CASTPLAGVIYEQYF. The DNA of the CDR3 is TGTGCCAGCACCCCTTTAGCGGGAGTAATCTACGAGCAGTACTTC.

This sequence joins TRBV7-6 and TRBJ2-5, with 8 positions matching TRBD1. Germline CDR1 is SGHVS and CDR2 is FNYEAQ. The length of the CDR3 is 14 residues. V dropped 4 bases and J dropped 5; count of bases not matched to a gene: 6. The CDR3, as DNA: TGTGCCAGCAGCTCTAGACAGGGGATGGAGACCCAGTACTTC. It specifies CASSSRQGMETQYF. Complete variable domain (other parts from reference TRBV7-6 and TRBJ2-5): GAGVSQSPRYKVTKRGQDVALRCDPISGHVSLYWYRQALGQGPEFLTYFNYEAQQDKSGLPNDRFSAERPEGSISTLTIQRTEQRDSAMYRCASSSRQGMETQYFGPGTRLLVL.

This chain uses TRBV7-2 with TRBJ2-5; 9 bases line up with TRBD2. The DNA end is more similar to TRBJ2-7, so the J call may be wrong. Germline V gives CDR1 SGHTA, CDR2 FQGNSA. CDR3 size: 17 residues. The CDR3 bases are TGTGCCAGCAGCACTCAAAGCGGGAGGTTCCTTTCCTACGAGCAGTACTTC. Translating gives CASSTQSGRFLSYEQYF.

DNA of the CDR3: TGTGCCAGCAGCAGACAGGGGGGGACAGATACGCAGTATTTT. Its protein product is CASSRQGGTDTQYF. The gene calls are TRBV5-4 and TRBJ2-3; 9 positions agree with TRBD1. Per germline, CDR1 SGHNT and CDR2 YYREEE (reference sequence). The V and J ends lost 4 bases and 3 bases, in that order; junction bases with no gene match: 3. The length of the CDR3 is 14 residues.

The chain is built from TRBV2 and TRBJ1-2; D unresolved. V lost 6 bases and J 4 bases, leaving 6 bases between the germline ends. Germline CDR1 SNHLY, CDR2 FYNNEI. The CDR3 length is 11 residues. The CDR3 coding sequence is TGTGCCAGCAGGGAGACCTATGGCTACACCTTC. It translates to CASRETYGYTF.

V usage is TRBV7-9 and J usage is TRBJ2-7; maybe TRBD2 (6 bases). There are 14 residues in the CDR3. Germline V CDR1 and CDR2: SEHNR, FQNEAQ (reference sequence). Trimming took 5 bases from V and 5 from J, leaving 16 bases between them. The CDR3 loop reads CASSPVGGIDEQYF. The DNA of the CDR3 is TGTGCCAGCAGCCCCGTTGGAGGGATAGACGAGCAGTACTTC.

The chain couples TRBV27 to TRBJ2-3; TRBD1 agrees at 9 bases. After removal of 7 bases from V and 5 bases from J, the junction contained 10 bases not matched to a gene. Germline CDR1 MNHEY, CDR2 SMNVEV (reference sequence). The CDR3 has 15 residues. The CDR3 spells CASNPTGGMIDTQYF. The CDR3 region has the DNA TGTGCCAGCAATCCCACAGGGGGCATGATAGATACGCAGTATTTT.

This clone was recorded once. This chain connects TRBV15 to TRBJ2-2; 10 bases are shared with TRBD1. The ends lost 1 base at V and 6 bases at J; junction bases unmatched: 5. CDR1 and CDR2 (germline): LNHNV, YYDKDF (reference sequence). This CDR3 comprises 16 residues. This CDR3 is CATSRGRQGAPGELFF. The CDR3 nucleotides are TGTGCCACCAGCAGAGGCCGACAGGGGGCGCCCGGGGAGCTGTTTTTT. Based on the CDR3 plus reference TRBV15 and TRBJ2-2, the full variable domain is DAMVIQNPRYQVTQFGKPVTLSCSQTLNHNVMYWYQQKSSQAPKLLFHYYDKDFNNEADTPDNFQSRRPNTSFCFLDIRSPGLGDTAMYLCATSRGRQGAPGELFFGEGSRLTVL.

The V gene is TRBV27, the J gene TRBJ1-4, with TRBD1 as a possible D gene (5 bases). Germline lookup yields CDR1 MNHEY and CDR2 SMNVEV (reference sequence). V lost 6 bases to trimming and J lost 6 bases, with 8 bases between them. The CDR3 has 12 residues. The CDR3 protein is CASRRGYEKLFF. The CDR3 DNA reads TGTGCCAGCAGACGGGGGTATGAAAAACTGTTTTTT.

This chain connects TRBV28 to TRBJ2-5, with D perhaps matching TRBD2 (7 bases). Trimming cost V 6 bases and J 4 bases, with 15 bases left between them. The CDR3 contains 14 residues. Germline V gene sequence: CDR1 MDHEN, CDR2 SYDVKM. Here the CDR3 DNA reads TGTGCCAGCAGCCGAGGACTAGGGGGAGAGACCCAGTACTTC. This gives the protein CASSRGLGGETQYF.

This clone was found a few times. The chain carries TRBV4-2 and TRBJ2-7, with D tentatively TRBD2 (5 bases). Germline loops: CDR1 LGHNA, CDR2 YNFKEQ. V dropped 0 bases and J dropped 5 bases, with 14 bases sitting between them. CDR3 size: 15 residues. The CDR3 reads CASSQEPDGGHEQYF. CDR3 coding DNA: TGTGCCAGCAGCCAAGAACCCGACGGCGGGCACGAGCAGTACTTC.

The rearrangement links TRBV19 to TRBJ2-7; 7 nucleotides align to TRBD1. The J segment lost 6 bases and the V segment lost 5 bases, leaving 13 bases of the junction unmatched. Germline CDR1 is LNHDA and CDR2 is SQIVND (reference sequence). The CDR3 loop spans 15 amino acids. CDR3 bases: TGTGCCAGTAGTGCAACGACGATGACAGGGCGCGAGCAGTACTTC. It translates to CASSATTMTGREQYF.

J is TRBJ2-7 and V is TRBV5-1; TRBD1 might be the D (6 bases). Germline assignment: CDR1 SGHRS and CDR2 YFSETQ. V was cut by 0 bases and J by 3 bases, with 7 bases left in between. The CDR3 is 13 residues long. This CDR3 reads CASSLARGYEQYF. The DNA of the CDR3 is TGCGCCAGCAGCTTGGCCAGGGGCTACGAGCAGTACTTC.

V usage is TRBV7-7 and J usage is TRBJ2-1, with D possibly TRBD1 on 6 matching bases. Germline V gene data show CDR1 as SSHAT and CDR2 as FNYEAQ (reference sequence). This CDR3 spans 13 amino acids. Trimming shortened V by 3 bases and J by 6 bases, and 9 bases separated the two germline ends. The CDR3 loop reads CASSLDRSNEQFF. The DNA for the CDR3 is TGTGCCAGCAGCTTGGACAGAAGCAATGAGCAGTTCTTC.